The following is a T cell receptor beta chain sequence with its context. Its target antigen remains unknown. Base qualities were left out, and no much larger clone turns up one base away. Reading the label with the study, this specimen's time point is: resected brain tissue, or blood drawn just prior to surgery. Surgery cases with the highest brain T cell transcript signatures were selected for TCR beta chain sequencing of brain tissue and, where available, blood. Prior to surgery, the patients had been treated with at least one anti-epileptic drug. The TCR-sequenced patients were children whose drug-resistant epilepsy was caused by tuberous sclerosis complex, focal cortical dysplasia, Rasmussen encephalitis or hemimegalencephaly. The Monarch genomic DNA purification kit was used to extract bulk genomic DNA from unsorted brain tissue and whole blood. The germline V gene gives CDR1 as ENHRY and CDR2 as SYGVKD. V drops 7 bases and J drops 3 bases, leaving 13 bases in between. From cysteine to phenylalanine, the CDR3 is 14 amino acids long. The only DNA kept is the CDR3, 42 bases in frame from the first base.

This sample is drawn from a study of brain T cells in children with intractable seizures (dated by TCRdb to about 2021). Regarding the complete study: Resected brain tissue from roughly 53 pediatric epilepsy surgery cases was first screened for immune gene transcripts using a NanoString immunology panel. About 70% of the 12 selected surgery cases also had pre-surgery blood sequenced, which left four cases with brain tissue only. Here is what the overall study found, with its caveats: The patients' HCMV serostatus was not known, and viral specificity was inferred solely from CDR3 sequence similarity. Because sequencing depth differed between pre- and post-surgery blood, the absence of clones from the pre-surgery sample may reflect undersampling.

The immunoSEQ assay was applied to genomic DNA to generate the TCR beta chain sequences. The paper's processing steps were these. CDR3 sequences that did not begin with the conserved framework cysteine at position 104 were removed manually. Clonality was calculated as one minus the normalized Shannon's Diversity Index, with values ranging from 0 (maximal diversity) to 1 (oligoclonal). Chi-squared comparison-of-proportions tests were used to check whether the frequency of the same CDR3 differed between samples, for example brain versus blood. Public clonotypes were identified by searching immuneACCESS, and similarity to known antiviral clonotypes was assessed with the VDJdb browser. TCRdb limited this immuneACCESS table to in-frame rearrangements with V and J called. A share of clones is missing; checked studies link under half to unresolved V genes, and the rest is unexplained. V and J calls and clone size are as listed in that table; D and trimming were resolved from the DNA. The sample profile shows 60,000 to 85,000 clones; 85% to 95% of them were found once. 1.5% of the sample is held by the ten biggest clonotypes.

The rearranged chain carries TRBV10-3 and TRBJ1-3; the D region possibly corresponds to TRBD1 (6 bases align). The clonotype was recovered from a boy in the first two years of life with tuberous sclerosis and intractable seizures. Sample: peripheral blood, taken at surgery. For the CDR3, the sequence is CAIMVRTDGNTIYF. In nucleotides, the sequence is TGTGCCATCATGGTTCGGACAGATGGAAACACCATATATTTT.